The TCR beta chain described here comes from a study of shared clonotypes between healthy human individuals. Study-wide context: Aged 18 to 49, the donors were a couple of women and three men.

The V end lost 0 bases, the J end lost 5 bases, and 13 bases lay between the germline ends. CDR3 length: 16 amino acids. TCRdb's table, derived via immunoSEQ multiplex PCR, lists solely in-frame clones and lacks some. This sample yields fewer than 650,000 clones, of which about 82% are seen a single time; 10% to 15% belongs to the top ten. The chain links TRBV6-7 to TRBJ1-4; D is uncertain. TRBV6-7 is an open reading frame whose function is uncertain. The TCR comes from a middle-aged woman in good health. Some clones in this sample may be carry-over from other donors' samples. The sequenced sample was PBMCs. CDR3 sequence: CASSYSKRPKNEKLFF. Written as DNA, the CDR3 is TGTGCCAGCAGTTACTCTAAAAGGCCTAAAAATGAAAAACTGTTTTTT.